This TCR beta chain was obtained from a study of T cell responses to AZD1222 COVID-19 vaccine. Some clones are missing from TCRdb's copy, which holds only in-frame ones; the method was immunoSEQ multiplex PCR. Among some 150,000 clones, roughly 93% were seen once, and the ten largest hold over 0.85%. As concerns this clone: Its antigen is currently unknown.

General observations from the study: An increase in Spike-specific TCR breadth and depth was observed after two AZD1222 doses. Repertoire sampling happened only post peak T cell response.

This CDR3 has 13 residues. Trimming removed 3 bases at V and 10 bases at J, with 10 bases between. CDR1 and CDR2 (germline): SGHDN, FVKESK. This sequence originates from an adult in good health. The chain couples TRBV14 to TRBJ1-6; D is perhaps TRBD1 (6 bases). Sequencing was performed on peripheral blood, taken on day 0 of MenACWY control vaccination. The CDR3 here is CASSHRTASPLHF. The CDR3 DNA follows: TGTGCCAGCAGCCACCGGACAGCCTCACCCCTCCACTTT.